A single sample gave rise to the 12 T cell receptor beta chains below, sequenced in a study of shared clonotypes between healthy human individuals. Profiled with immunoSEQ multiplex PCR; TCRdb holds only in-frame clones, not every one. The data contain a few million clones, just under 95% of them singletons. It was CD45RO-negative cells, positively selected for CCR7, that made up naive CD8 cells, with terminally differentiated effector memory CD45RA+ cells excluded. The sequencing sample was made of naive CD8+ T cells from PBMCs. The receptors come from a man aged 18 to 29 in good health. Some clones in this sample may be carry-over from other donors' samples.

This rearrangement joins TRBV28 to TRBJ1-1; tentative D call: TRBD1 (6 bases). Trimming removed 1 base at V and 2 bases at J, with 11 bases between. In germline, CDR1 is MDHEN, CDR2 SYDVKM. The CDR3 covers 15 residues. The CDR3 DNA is TGTGCCAGCAGTTTATCTCAGACAGGAAACACTGAAGCTTTCTTT. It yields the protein CASSLSQTGNTEAFF.

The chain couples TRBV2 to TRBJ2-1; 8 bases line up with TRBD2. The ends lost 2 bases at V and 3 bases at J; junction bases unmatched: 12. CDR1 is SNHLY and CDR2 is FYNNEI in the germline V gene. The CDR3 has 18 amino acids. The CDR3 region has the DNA TGTGCCAGCAGTGAATACGGGAAAGGGGCGGGAGGCTACAATGAGCAGTTCTTC. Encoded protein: CASSEYGKGAGGYNEQFF.

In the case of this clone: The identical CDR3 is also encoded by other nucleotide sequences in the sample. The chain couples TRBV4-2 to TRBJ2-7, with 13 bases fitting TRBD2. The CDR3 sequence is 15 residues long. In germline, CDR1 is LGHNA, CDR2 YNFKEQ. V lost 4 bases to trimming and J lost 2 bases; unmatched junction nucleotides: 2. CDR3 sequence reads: CASSPGLAGTYEQYF. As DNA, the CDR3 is TGTGCCAGCAGCCCGGGACTAGCGGGGACCTACGAGCAGTACTTC.

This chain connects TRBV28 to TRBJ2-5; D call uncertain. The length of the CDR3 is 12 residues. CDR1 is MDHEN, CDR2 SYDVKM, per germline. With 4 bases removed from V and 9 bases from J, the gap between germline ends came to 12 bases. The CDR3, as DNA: TGTGCCAGCAGTTACCCCGACAAGGCCCAGTACTTC. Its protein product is CASSYPDKAQYF.

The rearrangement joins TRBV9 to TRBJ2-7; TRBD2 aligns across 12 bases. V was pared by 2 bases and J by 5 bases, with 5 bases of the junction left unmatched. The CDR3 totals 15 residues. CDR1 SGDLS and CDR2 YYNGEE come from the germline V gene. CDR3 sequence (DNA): TGTGCCAGCAGCGTTTCTAGCGGGAGGGCCCACGAGCAGTACTTC. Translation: CASSVSSGRAHEQYF.

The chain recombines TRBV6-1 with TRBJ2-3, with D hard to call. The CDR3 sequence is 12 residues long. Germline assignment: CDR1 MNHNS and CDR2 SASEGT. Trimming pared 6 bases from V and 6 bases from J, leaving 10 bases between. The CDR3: CASSYKGDTQYF. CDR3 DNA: TGTGCCAGCAGCTACAAAGGCGATACGCAGTATTTT.

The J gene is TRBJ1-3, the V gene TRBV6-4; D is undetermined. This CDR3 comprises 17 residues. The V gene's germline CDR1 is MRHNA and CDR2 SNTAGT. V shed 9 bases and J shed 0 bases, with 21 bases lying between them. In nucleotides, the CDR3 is TGTGCCAGATTACCTCAAAGGGTAACAGACTCTGGAAACACCATATATTTT. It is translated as CARLPQRVTDSGNTIYF.

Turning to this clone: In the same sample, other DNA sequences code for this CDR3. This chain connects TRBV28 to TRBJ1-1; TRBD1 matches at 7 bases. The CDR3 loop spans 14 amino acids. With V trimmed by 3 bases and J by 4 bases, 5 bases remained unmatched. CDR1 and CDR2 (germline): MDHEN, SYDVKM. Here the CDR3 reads CASSLEGAGTEAFF. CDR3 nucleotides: TGTGCCAGCAGTTTGGAGGGGGCGGGCACTGAAGCTTTCTTT.

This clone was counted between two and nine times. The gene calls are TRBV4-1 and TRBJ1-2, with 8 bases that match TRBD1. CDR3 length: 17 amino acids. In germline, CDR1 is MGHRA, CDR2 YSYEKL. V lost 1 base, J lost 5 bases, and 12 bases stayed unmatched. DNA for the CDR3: TGCGCCAGCAGCCAAGGCCCCCAGGGGGCCGCGCGGTATGGCTACACCTTC. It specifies CASSQGPQGAARYGYTF.

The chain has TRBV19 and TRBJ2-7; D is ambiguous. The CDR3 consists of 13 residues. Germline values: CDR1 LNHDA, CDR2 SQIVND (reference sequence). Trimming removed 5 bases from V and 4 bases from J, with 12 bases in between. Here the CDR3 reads CASSPPESYEQYF. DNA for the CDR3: TGTGCCAGTAGTCCACCAGAGTCTTACGAGCAGTACTTC.

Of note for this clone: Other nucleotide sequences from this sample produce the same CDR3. CDR3 sequence reads: CASSLIRQMNTEAFF. CDR3 nucleotides: TGTGCCAGCAGCTTAATTCGCCAGATGAACACTGAAGCTTTCTTT. The V call is TRBV7-3, the J call TRBJ1-1; D call uncertain. V lost 1 base, J lost 0 bases, and 9 bases lay in between. Germline V lookup: CDR1 SGHTA, CDR2 FQGTGA. The CDR3 totals 15 residues.

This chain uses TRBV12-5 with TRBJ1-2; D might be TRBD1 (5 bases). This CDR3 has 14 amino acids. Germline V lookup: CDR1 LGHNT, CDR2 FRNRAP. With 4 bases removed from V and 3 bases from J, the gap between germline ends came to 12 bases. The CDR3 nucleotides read TGTGCTAGTGGTTCTTTCGACAGTGACTATGGCTACACCTTC. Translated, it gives CASGSFDSDYGYTF.